This is a list of T cell receptor beta chains from one sample in a study of blood T cell repertoires in COVID-19. Some clones are missing from TCRdb's copy, which holds only in-frame ones; the method was immunoSEQ multiplex PCR. The data contain roughly 99,000 clones, 84% of them singletons. Material for sequencing was peripheral blood. All receptors come from a human donor in a cohort sampled during active COVID-19. The CDR3 runs from the conserved cysteine through the conserved F or W.

cdr3_aa,j_call,v_call
CASSDGGALWQETQYF,TRBJ2-5,TRBV19
CASSKSFLAGGGSDNEQFF,TRBJ2-1,TRBV21-1
CASSPSGQGNTEAFF,TRBJ1-1,TRBV7-6
CASTPGGAWQETQYF,TRBJ2-5,TRBV7-9
CAFGGGEYDSPLHF,TRBJ1-6,TRBV30
CASSLASGQGIGYTF,TRBJ1-2,TRBV7-2
CASVRTGGNQPQHF,TRBJ1-5,TRBV28
CASSLDRGLGGELFF,TRBJ2-2,TRBV5-1
CASSLEGQGLPPLHF,TRBJ1-6,TRBV7-9
CASNGGSTYGYTF,TRBJ1-2,TRBV5-1
CASSLPYSTDTQYF,TRBJ2-3,TRBV7-2
CATSDPRDTKNIQYF,TRBJ2-4,TRBV24-1
CAVRGQGAGDTQYF,TRBJ2-3,TRBV11-2